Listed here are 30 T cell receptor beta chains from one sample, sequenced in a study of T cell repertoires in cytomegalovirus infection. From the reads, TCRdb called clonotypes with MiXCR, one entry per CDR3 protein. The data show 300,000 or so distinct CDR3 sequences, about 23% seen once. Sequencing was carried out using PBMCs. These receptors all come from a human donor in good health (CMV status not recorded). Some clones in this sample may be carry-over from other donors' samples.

CDR3 protein: CASSLFGGGTYEQYF. The CDR3 nucleotides are TGTGCCAGCAGTTTATTTGGCGGGGGCACCTACGAGCAGTACTTC. The V call is TRBV28, the J call TRBJ2-7; tentative D call: TRBD2 (7 bases). In germline, CDR1 is MDHEN, CDR2 SYDVKM. This CDR3 is built from 15 residues. Trimming removed 1 base from V and 2 bases from J, with 12 bases in between.

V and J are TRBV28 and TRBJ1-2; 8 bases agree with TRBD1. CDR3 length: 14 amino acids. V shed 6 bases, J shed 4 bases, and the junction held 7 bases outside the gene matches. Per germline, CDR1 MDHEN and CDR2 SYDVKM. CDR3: CASRQQGGVYGYTF. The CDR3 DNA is TGTGCCAGCAGACAACAGGGGGGGGTCTATGGCTACACCTTC.

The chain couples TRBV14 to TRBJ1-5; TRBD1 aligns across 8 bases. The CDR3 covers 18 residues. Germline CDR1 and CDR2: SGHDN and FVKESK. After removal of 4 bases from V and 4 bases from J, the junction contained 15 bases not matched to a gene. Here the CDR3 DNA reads TGTGCCAGCAGCCTGCTGGGAACAGGGGGTTCGCTAAATCAGCCCCAGCATTTT. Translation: CASSLLGTGGSLNQPQHF.

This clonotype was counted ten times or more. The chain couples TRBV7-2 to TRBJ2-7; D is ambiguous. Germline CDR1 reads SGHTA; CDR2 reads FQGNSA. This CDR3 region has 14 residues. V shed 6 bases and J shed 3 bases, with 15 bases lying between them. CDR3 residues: CASSLAPPSYEQYF. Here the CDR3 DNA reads TGTGCCAGCAGTCTCGCCCCCCCGAGCTACGAGCAGTACTTC.

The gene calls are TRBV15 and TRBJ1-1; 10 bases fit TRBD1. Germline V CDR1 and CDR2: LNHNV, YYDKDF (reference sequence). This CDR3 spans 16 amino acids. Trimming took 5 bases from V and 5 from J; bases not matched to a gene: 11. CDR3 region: CATSPAPGQGGTEAFF. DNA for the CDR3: TGTGCCACCAGCCCCGCTCCCGGACAGGGGGGAACTGAAGCTTTCTTT.

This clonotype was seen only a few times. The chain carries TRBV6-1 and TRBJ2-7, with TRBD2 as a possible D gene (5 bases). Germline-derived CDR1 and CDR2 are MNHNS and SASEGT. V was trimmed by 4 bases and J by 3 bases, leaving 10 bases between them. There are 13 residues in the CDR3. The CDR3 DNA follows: TGTGCCAGCAGTGCCGCGGGTTTCTACGAGCAGTACTTC. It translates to CASSAAGFYEQYF.

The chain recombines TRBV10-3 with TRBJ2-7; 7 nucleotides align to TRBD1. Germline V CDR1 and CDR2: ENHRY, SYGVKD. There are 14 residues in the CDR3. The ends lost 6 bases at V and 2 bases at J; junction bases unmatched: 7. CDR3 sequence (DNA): TGTGCCATCAGAGCAGGGGGTTCCGCCTACGAGCAGTACTTC. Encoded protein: CAIRAGGSAYEQYF.

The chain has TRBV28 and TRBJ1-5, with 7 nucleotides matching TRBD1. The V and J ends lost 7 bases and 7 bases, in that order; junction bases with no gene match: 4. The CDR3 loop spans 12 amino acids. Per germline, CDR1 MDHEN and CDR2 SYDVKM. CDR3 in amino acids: CASNPTGQPQHF. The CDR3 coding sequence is TGTGCCAGCAACCCGACAGGGCAGCCCCAGCATTTT.

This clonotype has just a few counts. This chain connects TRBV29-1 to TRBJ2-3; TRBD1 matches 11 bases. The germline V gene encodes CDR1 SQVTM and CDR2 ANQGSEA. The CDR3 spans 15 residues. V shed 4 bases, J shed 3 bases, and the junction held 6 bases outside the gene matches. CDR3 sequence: CSVGGQGAQTDTQYF. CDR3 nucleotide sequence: TGCAGCGTTGGAGGACAGGGGGCGCAAACAGATACGCAGTATTTT.

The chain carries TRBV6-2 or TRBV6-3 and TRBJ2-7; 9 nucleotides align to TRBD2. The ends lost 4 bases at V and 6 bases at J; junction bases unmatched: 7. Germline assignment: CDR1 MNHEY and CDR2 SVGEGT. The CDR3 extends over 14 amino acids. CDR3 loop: CASSWTGLASEQYF. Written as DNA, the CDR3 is TGTGCCAGCAGTTGGACGGGACTAGCATCCGAGCAGTACTTC.

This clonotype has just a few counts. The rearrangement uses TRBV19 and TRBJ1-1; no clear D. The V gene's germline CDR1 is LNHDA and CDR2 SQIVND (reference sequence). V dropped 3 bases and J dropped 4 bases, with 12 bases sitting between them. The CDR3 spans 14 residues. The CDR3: CASSIIGLGTEAFF. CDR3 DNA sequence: TGTGCCAGTAGTATTATAGGGTTGGGCACTGAAGCTTTCTTT.

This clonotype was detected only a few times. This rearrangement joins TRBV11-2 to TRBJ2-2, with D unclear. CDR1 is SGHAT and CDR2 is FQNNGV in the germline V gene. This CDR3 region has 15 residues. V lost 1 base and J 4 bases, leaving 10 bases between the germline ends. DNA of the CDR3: TGTGCCAGCAGCTTAGCTGGGTCGGGCACCGGGGAGCTGTTTTTT. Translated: CASSLAGSGTGELFF.

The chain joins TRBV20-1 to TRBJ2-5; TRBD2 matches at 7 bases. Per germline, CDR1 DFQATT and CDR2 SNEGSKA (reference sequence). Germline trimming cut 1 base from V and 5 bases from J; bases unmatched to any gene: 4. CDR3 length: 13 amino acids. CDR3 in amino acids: CSARVGGGETQYF. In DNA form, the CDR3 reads TGCAGTGCTAGAGTTGGGGGAGGGGAGACCCAGTACTTC.

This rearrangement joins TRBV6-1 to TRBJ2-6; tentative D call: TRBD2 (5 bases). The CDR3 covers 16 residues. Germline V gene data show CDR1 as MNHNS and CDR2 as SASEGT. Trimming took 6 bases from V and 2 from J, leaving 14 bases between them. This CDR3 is CASSRPGRPGANVLTF. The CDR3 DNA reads TGTGCCAGCAGCCGCCCGGGGAGACCTGGGGCCAACGTCCTGACTTTC.

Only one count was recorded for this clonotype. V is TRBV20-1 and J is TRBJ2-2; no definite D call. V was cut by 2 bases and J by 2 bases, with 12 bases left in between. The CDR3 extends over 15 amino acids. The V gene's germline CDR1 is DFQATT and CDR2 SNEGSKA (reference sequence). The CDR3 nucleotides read TGCAGTGCTAGACTCCCCGGAACAAACACCGGGGAGCTGTTTTTT. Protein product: CSARLPGTNTGELFF.

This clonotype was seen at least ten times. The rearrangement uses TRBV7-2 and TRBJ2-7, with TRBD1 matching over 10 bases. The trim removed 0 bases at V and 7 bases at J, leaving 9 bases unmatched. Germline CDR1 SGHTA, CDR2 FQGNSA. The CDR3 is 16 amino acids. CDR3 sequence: CASSLAQRQGAVEQYF. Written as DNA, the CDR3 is TGTGCCAGCAGCTTAGCGCAGAGACAGGGGGCAGTTGAGCAGTACTTC.

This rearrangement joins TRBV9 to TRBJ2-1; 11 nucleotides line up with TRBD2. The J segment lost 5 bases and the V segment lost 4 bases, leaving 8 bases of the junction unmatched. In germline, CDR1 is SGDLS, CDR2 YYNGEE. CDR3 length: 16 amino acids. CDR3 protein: CASSTTGTSGNNEQFF. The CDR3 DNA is TGTGCCAGCAGCACCACCGGGACTAGCGGAAACAATGAGCAGTTCTTC.

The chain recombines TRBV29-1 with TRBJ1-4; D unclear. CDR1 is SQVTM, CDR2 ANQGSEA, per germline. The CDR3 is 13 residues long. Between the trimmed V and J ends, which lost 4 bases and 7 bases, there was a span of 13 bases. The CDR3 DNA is TGCAGCGTTGGACGGGGAGGGAGTGAAAAACTGTTTTTT. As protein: CSVGRGGSEKLFF.

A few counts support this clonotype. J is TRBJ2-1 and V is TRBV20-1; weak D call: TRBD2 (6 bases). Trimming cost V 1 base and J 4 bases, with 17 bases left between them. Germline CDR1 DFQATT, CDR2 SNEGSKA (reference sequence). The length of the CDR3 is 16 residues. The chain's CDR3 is CSARGPTRPSYNEQFF. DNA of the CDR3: TGCAGTGCTAGAGGACCGACTAGGCCATCGTACAATGAGCAGTTCTTC.

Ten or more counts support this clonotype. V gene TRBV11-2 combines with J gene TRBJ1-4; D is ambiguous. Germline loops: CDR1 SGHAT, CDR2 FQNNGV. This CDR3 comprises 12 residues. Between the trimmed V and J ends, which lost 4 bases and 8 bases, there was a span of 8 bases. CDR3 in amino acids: CASSSTREKLFF. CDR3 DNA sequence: TGTGCCAGCAGCTCCACCAGGGAAAAACTGTTTTTT.

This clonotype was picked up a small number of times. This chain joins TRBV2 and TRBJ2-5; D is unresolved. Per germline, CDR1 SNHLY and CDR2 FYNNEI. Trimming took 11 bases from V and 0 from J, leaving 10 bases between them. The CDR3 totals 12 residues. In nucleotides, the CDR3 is TGTGCCGGTAATAAGTACCAAGAGACCCAGTACTTC. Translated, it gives CAGNKYQETQYF.

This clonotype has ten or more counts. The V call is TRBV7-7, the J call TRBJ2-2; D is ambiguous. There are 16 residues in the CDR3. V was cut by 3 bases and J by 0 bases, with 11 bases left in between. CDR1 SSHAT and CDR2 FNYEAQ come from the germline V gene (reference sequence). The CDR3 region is CASSLAPQANTGELFF. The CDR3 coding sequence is TGTGCCAGCAGCTTGGCTCCTCAAGCGAACACCGGGGAGCTGTTTTTT.

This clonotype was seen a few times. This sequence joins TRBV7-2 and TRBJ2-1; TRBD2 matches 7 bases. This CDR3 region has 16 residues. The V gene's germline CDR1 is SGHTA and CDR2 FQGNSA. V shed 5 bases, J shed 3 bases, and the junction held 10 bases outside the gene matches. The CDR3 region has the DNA TGTGCCAGCAGCCTGACTGGCGGGAGTAACTACAATGAGCAGTTCTTC. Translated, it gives CASSLTGGSNYNEQFF.

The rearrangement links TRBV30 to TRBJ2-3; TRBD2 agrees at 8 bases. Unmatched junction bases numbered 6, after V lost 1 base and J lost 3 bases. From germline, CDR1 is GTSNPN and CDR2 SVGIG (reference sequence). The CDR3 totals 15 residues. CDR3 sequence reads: CAWSGRAGVTDTQYF. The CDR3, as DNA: TGTGCCTGGAGTGGCCGAGCGGGGGTAACAGATACGCAGTATTTT.

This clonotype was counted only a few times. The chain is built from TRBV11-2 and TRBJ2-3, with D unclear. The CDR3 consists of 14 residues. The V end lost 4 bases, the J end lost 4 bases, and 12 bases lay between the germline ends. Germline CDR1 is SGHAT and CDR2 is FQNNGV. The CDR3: CASSSFVGSDTQYF. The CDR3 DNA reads TGTGCCAGCAGCTCTTTTGTGGGGTCAGATACGCAGTATTTT.

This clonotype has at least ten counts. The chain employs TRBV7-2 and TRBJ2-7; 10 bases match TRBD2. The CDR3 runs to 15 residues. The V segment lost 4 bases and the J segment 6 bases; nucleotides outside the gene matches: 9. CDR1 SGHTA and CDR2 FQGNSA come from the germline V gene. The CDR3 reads CASSSGGSGGFEQYF. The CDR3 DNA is TGTGCCAGCAGCTCCGGCGGTAGCGGGGGGTTCGAGCAGTACTTC.

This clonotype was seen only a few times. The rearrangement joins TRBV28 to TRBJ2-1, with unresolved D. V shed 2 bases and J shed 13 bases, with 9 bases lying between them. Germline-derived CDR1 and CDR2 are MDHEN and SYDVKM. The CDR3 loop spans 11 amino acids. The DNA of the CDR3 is TGTGCCAGCAGTTTAGGTAGCAGACAGTTCTTC. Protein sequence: CASSLGSRQFF.

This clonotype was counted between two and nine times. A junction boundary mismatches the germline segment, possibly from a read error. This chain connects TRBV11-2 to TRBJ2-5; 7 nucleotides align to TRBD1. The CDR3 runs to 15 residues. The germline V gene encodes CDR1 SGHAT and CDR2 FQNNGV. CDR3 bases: TGTGCCAGCAGCTTGGACAGGACCGGGGAAGAAACCCAGTACTTC. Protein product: CASSLDRTGEETQYF.

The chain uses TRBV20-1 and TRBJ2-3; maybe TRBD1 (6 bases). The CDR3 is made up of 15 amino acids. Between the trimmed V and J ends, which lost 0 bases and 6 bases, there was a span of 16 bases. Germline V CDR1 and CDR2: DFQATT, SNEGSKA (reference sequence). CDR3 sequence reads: CSARDLGRGRDTQYF. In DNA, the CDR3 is TGCAGTGCTAGAGATCTGGGCAGGGGCAGGGATACGCAGTATTTT.

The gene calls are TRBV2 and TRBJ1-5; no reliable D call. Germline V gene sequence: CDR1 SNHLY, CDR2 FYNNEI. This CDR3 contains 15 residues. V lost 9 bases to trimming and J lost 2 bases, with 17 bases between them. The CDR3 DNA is TGTGCCAGTGGGCAGGCCGGCGGAGGCAATCAGCCCCAGCATTTT. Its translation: CASGQAGGGNQPQHF.